This entry lists 27 T cell receptor beta chains sequenced from one sample in a study of shared T cell receptors in the human thymus. Only in-frame clones appear in the TCRdb table, and some are missing; sequencing was by immunoSEQ multiplex PCR. Of about 710,000 clones detected, about 87% appear once; the ten largest clones hold more than 0.009%. This sample also belongs to another study, concerning human thymus T cells.

Sequenced material: thymocytes. These receptor sequences come from a boy under two years old with a congenital heart defect.

The V gene is TRBV28, the J gene TRBJ1-1, with D tentatively TRBD1 (6 bases). The CDR3 contains 14 residues. CDR1 is MDHEN, CDR2 SYDVKM, per germline. The V end was cut by 2 bases, the J end by 4 bases, with 11 bases between. CDR3 bases: TGTGCCAGCAGTTTACAGGGGCAGGTCACTGAAGCTTTCTTT. Amino acid sequence: CASSLQGQVTEAFF.

The genes are TRBV4-1 and TRBJ2-7; possibly TRBD1 for D (6 bases). CDR1 MGHRA and CDR2 YSYEKL come from the germline V gene. This CDR3 comprises 14 residues. Trimming stripped 3 bases from V and 6 bases from J, with 15 bases between. CDR3 amino acids: CASSHRDTQLEQYF. As DNA, the CDR3 is TGCGCCAGCAGCCACCGGGACACCCAGCTCGAGCAGTACTTC.

The chain combines TRBV21-1 with TRBJ1-2; TRBD1 reflects the table's D call only, with no check against the DNA. TRBV21-1 is flagged as a pseudogene. The CDR3 contains 13 residues. CDR3 DNA sequence: TGTGCCAGCCCGGACAGATTTTTCTATGGCTACACCTTC. Protein product: CASPDRFFYGYTF.

There are a few counts of this clone. The chain recombines TRBV6-1 with TRBJ1-1; D remains ambiguous. The CDR3 totals 11 residues. Trimming pared 6 bases from V and 8 bases from J, leaving 10 bases between. Germline V gives CDR1 MNHNS, CDR2 SASEGT. Here the CDR3 reads CASRDGLEAFF. CDR3 DNA: TGTGCCAGCAGGGATGGACTGGAAGCTTTCTTT.

The rearrangement joins TRBV6-1 to TRBJ1-1; 9 positions match TRBD1. CDR3 size: 14 residues. The V and J ends lost 6 bases and 4 bases, in that order; junction bases with no gene match: 6. Germline CDR1 reads MNHNS; CDR2 reads SASEGT. This chain's CDR3 is CASRQDRGATEAFF. CDR3 in DNA: TGTGCCAGCAGGCAGGACAGGGGTGCCACTGAAGCTTTCTTT.

This clone occurred a few times. The chain has TRBV4-2 and TRBJ2-1; TRBD2 agrees at 7 bases. In germline, CDR1 is LGHNA, CDR2 YNFKEQ. V dropped 3 bases and J dropped 4; count of bases not matched to a gene: 9. The CDR3 runs to 16 residues. The CDR3 DNA follows: TGTGCCAGCAGCCAGCCCCCCAGCGGGGAATACAATGAGCAGTTCTTC. This encodes CASSQPPSGEYNEQFF.

This chain uses TRBV27 with TRBJ2-2; D is possibly TRBD1 (5 bases). The V end lost 6 bases, the J end lost 0 bases, and 14 bases lay between the germline ends. The CDR3 spans 16 residues. Germline V gene lookup returns CDR1 MNHEY and CDR2 SMNVEV (reference sequence). CDR3 DNA: TGTGCCAGCAGCGACAGAGCCAATGCGAACACCGGGGAGCTGTTTTTT. Amino acids: CASSDRANANTGELFF.

V gene TRBV28 combines with J gene TRBJ1-4; D is ambiguous. V was clipped by 5 bases and J by 5 bases, with 12 bases between them. The CDR3 sequence is 14 residues long. CDR1 is MDHEN and CDR2 is SYDVKM in the germline V gene. Written as DNA, the CDR3 is TGTGCCAGCAGTAAGCACCCGAGGAATGAAAAACTGTTTTTT. It specifies CASSKHPRNEKLFF. Together with reference TRBV28 and TRBJ1-4, the CDR3 gives the full variable domain: DVKVTQSSRYLVKRTGEKVFLECVQDMDHENMFWYRQDPGLGLRLIYFSYDVKMKEKGDIPEGYSVSREKKERFSLILESASTNQTSMYLCASSKHPRNEKLFFGSGTQLSVL.

This clone was counted a single time. This chain joins TRBV18 and TRBJ1-1; TRBD1 is a possible D gene (5 bases). Between the trimmed V and J ends, which lost 1 base and 1 base, there was a span of 13 bases. The CDR3 loop spans 16 amino acids. CDR1 is KGHSH and CDR2 is LQKENI in the germline V gene. The CDR3 nucleotides read TGTGCCAGCTCACCACTCAGGGTGAAGGGGAACACTGAAGCTTTCTTT. Translation gives CASSPLRVKGNTEAFF.

This clone was counted once. The genes are TRBV14 and TRBJ2-5, with TRBD2 matching over 8 bases. Germline trimming cut 4 bases from V and 5 bases from J; bases unmatched to any gene: 12. The CDR3 spans 16 residues. CDR1 SGHDN and CDR2 FVKESK come from the germline V gene. The chain's CDR3 is CASSLNYLAGQETQYF. The CDR3 coding sequence is TGTGCCAGCAGCCTAAATTATCTAGCGGGTCAGGAGACCCAGTACTTC.

This rearrangement joins TRBV27 to TRBJ2-7; D is possibly TRBD1 (5 bases). CDR1 MNHEY and CDR2 SMNVEV come from the germline V gene (reference sequence). The CDR3 totals 16 residues. With 5 bases removed from V and 5 bases from J, the gap between germline ends came to 22 bases. Here the CDR3 DNA reads TGTGCCAGCAGTCACCCGGACAAGCAAGAGTCGGACGAGCAGTACTTC. Protein: CASSHPDKQESDEQYF.

This clone came up a few times. V usage is TRBV6-5 and J usage is TRBJ2-5, with D possibly TRBD1 on 6 matching bases. V was clipped by 6 bases and J by 3 bases, with 14 bases between them. Germline loops: CDR1 MNHEY, CDR2 SVGAGI. The CDR3 spans 14 residues. The CDR3 sequence: CASRIGGRKETQYF. The CDR3, as DNA: TGTGCCAGCAGGATTGGGGGCCGGAAAGAGACCCAGTACTTC.

This chain connects TRBV6-1 to TRBJ2-3; D gene ambiguous. With 2 bases removed from V and 4 bases from J, the gap between germline ends came to 13 bases. CDR1 MNHNS and CDR2 SASEGT come from the germline V gene. The CDR3 length is 15 residues. The CDR3 nucleotides read TGTGCCAGCAGTGAAATGGGCCAGTACCCAGATACGCAGTATTTT. It encodes CASSEMGQYPDTQYF.

This chain links TRBV7-5 with TRBJ1-1. TRBV7-5 is designated a pseudogene. This CDR3 contains 16 residues. The CDR3 nucleotides are TGTGCCAGAACCGTGGTTTCCGGTTTAATGAACACTGAAGCTTTCTTT. It encodes CARTVVSGLMNTEAFF.

The V gene is TRBV4-3, the J gene TRBJ1-2; TRBD1 is a possible D gene (5 bases). This CDR3 is 17 amino acids long. Trimming removed 0 bases at V and 5 bases at J, with 19 bases between. Per germline, CDR1 LGHNA and CDR2 YSLEER. The CDR3 coding sequence is TGCGCCAGCAGCCAAGATCCAACTAAAAAACAGGAGTATGGCTACACCTTC. It translates to CASSQDPTKKQEYGYTF.

The CDR3 sequence: CASSAGGLTGGNTEAFF. The DNA for the CDR3 is TGTGCCAGCAGTGCGGGAGGGTTGACAGGAGGGAACACTGAAGCTTTCTTT. The chain couples TRBV27 to TRBJ1-1, with a tentative D call TRBD1 (6 bases). V was cut by 5 bases and J by 1 base, with 20 bases left in between. The germline CDR1 and CDR2 sequences are MNHEY and SMNVEV (reference sequence). This CDR3 contains 17 residues.

The chain links TRBV7-2 to TRBJ1-1, with TRBD1 matching 12 bases. This CDR3 region has 19 residues. From germline, CDR1 is SGHTA and CDR2 FQGNSA. The ends lost 6 bases at V and 1 base at J; junction bases unmatched: 15. CDR3 nucleotide sequence: TGTGCCAGCAGTCGTAACATCCGGGACAGGGGGCATAGGAACACTGAAGCTTTCTTT. Translated, it gives CASSRNIRDRGHRNTEAFF. The full variable domain, completed using reference TRBV7-2 and TRBJ1-1, is GAGVSQSPSNKVTEKGKDVELRCDPISGHTALYWYRQSLGQGLEFLIYFQGNSAPDKSGLPSDRFSAERTGGSVSTLTIQRTQQEDSAVYLCASSRNIRDRGHRNTEAFFGQGTRLTVV.

V usage is TRBV4-1 and J usage is TRBJ2-5; 10 bases line up with TRBD1. There are 15 residues in the CDR3. Germline trimming cut 4 bases from V and 5 bases from J; bases unmatched to any gene: 7. The germline V gene encodes CDR1 MGHRA and CDR2 YSYEKL. CDR3 residues: CASSPGTGDRETQYF. CDR3 nucleotides: TGCGCCAGCAGCCCTGGGACAGGGGATAGGGAGACCCAGTACTTC.

The chain has TRBV27 and TRBJ2-7; weak D call: TRBD2 (7 bases). Trimming cost V 1 base and J 0 bases, with 16 bases left between them. CDR1 is MNHEY, CDR2 SMNVEV, per germline (reference sequence). The CDR3 runs to 17 residues. CDR3 DNA: TGTGCCAGCAGTTTATGGGGGGGCGGGGCCCCCTCCTACGAGCAGTACTTC. Translated: CASSLWGGGAPSYEQYF.

The V call is TRBV5-1, the J call TRBJ2-1; 7 nucleotides align to TRBD1. CDR3 length: 17 amino acids. Germline loops: CDR1 SGHRS, CDR2 YFSETQ. V trimming: 5 bases; J trimming: 8 bases; junction bases outside the gene matches: 19. The CDR3, as DNA: TGCGCCAGCAGTTCGAATAGGGACAGCAAAAAGAGCGATGAGCAGTTCTTC. Translating gives CASSSNRDSKKSDEQFF.

The genes are TRBV29-1 and TRBJ2-3, with TRBD2 as a possible D gene (5 bases). The V gene lost 3 bases and the J gene lost 0 bases, with 10 bases spanning the gap. The CDR3 runs 14 residues. Germline loops: CDR1 SQVTM, CDR2 ANQGSEA. In DNA form, the CDR3 reads TGCAGCGTTGAGAGCGGCCCTAGCACAGATACGCAGTATTTT. Encoded protein: CSVESGPSTDTQYF.

The rearrangement links TRBV7-9 to TRBJ2-7; D gene ambiguous. The CDR3 is 13 amino acids. The germline V gene encodes CDR1 SEHNR and CDR2 FQNEAQ (reference sequence). V was pared by 0 bases and J by 3 bases, with 6 bases between. CDR3 amino acids: CASSLAQDYEQYF. In DNA form, the CDR3 reads TGTGCCAGCAGCTTAGCGCAGGACTACGAGCAGTACTTC.

The chain uses TRBV6-6 and TRBJ2-5; 7 nucleotides line up with TRBD2. Germline V gene lookup returns CDR1 MNHNY and CDR2 SVGAGI (reference sequence). With 6 bases clipped from V and 5 bases from J, the junction kept 9 bases outside the gene matches. The CDR3 has 14 amino acids. This chain's CDR3 is CASRTGLRLETQYF. The CDR3 DNA follows: TGTGCCAGCAGGACGGGACTACGTCTCGAGACCCAGTACTTC.

The chain is built from TRBV30 and TRBJ2-3; TRBD1 matches 9 bases. Germline V gene data show CDR1 as GTSNPN and CDR2 as SVGIG (reference sequence). The CDR3 has 16 amino acids. The V segment lost 4 bases and the J segment 5 bases; nucleotides outside the gene matches: 13. The CDR3 DNA is TGTGCCTGGAAAACGATTCGGGACAGGGTGGGAGATACGCAGTATTTT. This codes for CAWKTIRDRVGDTQYF.

In nucleotides, the CDR3 is TGTGCCAGCAGTCTAGCGGGAGGGCCAAACATTCAGTACTTC. The encoded protein is CASSLAGGPNIQYF. The V call is TRBV27, the J call TRBJ2-4; 12 bases align to TRBD2. The length of the CDR3 is 14 residues. From germline, CDR1 is MNHEY and CDR2 SMNVEV (reference sequence). The V segment lost 5 bases and the J segment 6 bases; nucleotides outside the gene matches: 2.

This chain connects TRBV5-5 to TRBJ2-7; unclear D gene. This CDR3 is 15 amino acids long. V was trimmed by 1 base and J by 2 bases, leaving 13 bases between them. CDR1 SGHKS and CDR2 YYEKEE come from the germline V gene (reference sequence). The chain's CDR3 is CASSLPGQVTYEQYF. CDR3 in DNA: TGTGCCAGCAGCTTGCCTGGTCAGGTGACCTACGAGCAGTACTTC.

The table lists this clone with a few counts. Relative to the germline gene, one junction end is altered; a read error may explain this. The chain couples TRBV7-7 to TRBJ2-3; no definite D call. This CDR3 comprises 14 residues. Germline loops: CDR1 SSHAT, CDR2 FNYEAQ (reference sequence). CDR3 in amino acids: CASSLASSTDTQYF. For the CDR3, the DNA is TGTGCTAGCAGCTTAGCTTCAAGCACAGATACGCAGTATTTT.